These 20 T cell receptor beta chains were all obtained from the same sample, sequenced in a study of cytomegalovirus exposure and HLA in healthy donors. PCR involved 60 Vbeta and 13 Jbeta primers. Data came from immunoSEQ multiplex PCR; TCRdb stores just in-frame clones and leaves some out. The sample shows 84,000 or so clones, roughly 79% of them seen only once. Material: PBMCs. The receptors shown here come from a male donor in good health and CMV-seronegative.

The chain joins TRBV11-2 to TRBJ1-3; no firm D call. The CDR3 covers 14 residues. Germline V lookup: CDR1 SGHAT, CDR2 FQNNGV. Deletions cut 1 base from V and 1 base from J, with 5 bases between. CDR3: CASSLAGSGNTIYF. The CDR3 DNA follows: TGTGCCAGCAGCTTAGCGGGATCTGGAAACACCATATATTTT. Full variable domain (remainder filled in from reference TRBV11-2 and TRBJ1-3): EAGVAQSPRYKIIEKRQSVAFWCNPISGHATLYWYQQILGQGPKLLIQFQNNGVVDDSQLPKDRFSAERLKGVDSTLKIQPAKLEDSAVYLCASSLAGSGNTIYFGEGSWLTVV.

The rearrangement joins TRBV30 to TRBJ1-1; D is perhaps TRBD1 (6 bases). The V end was cut by 8 bases, the J end by 11 bases, with 15 bases between. The CDR3 has 10 residues. Germline loops: CDR1 GTSNPN, CDR2 SVGIG (reference sequence). CDR3 residues: CAGHRERAFF. The CDR3 bases are TGTGCCGGTCACAGGGAACGGGCTTTCTTT.

This clone has only a few counts. J is TRBJ1-4 and V is TRBV9; D remains ambiguous. Germline V lookup: CDR1 SGDLS, CDR2 YYNGEE. The V gene lost 3 bases and the J gene lost 8 bases, with 8 bases spanning the gap. CDR3 length equals 12 residues. In DNA form, the CDR3 reads TGTGCCAGCAGCGAGGAGGGAGAAAAACTGTTTTTT. It translates to CASSEEGEKLFF.

This rearrangement joins TRBV5-1 to TRBJ1-1; D perhaps matches TRBD1 (5 bases). CDR1 is SGHRS and CDR2 is YFSETQ in the germline V gene. Trimming stripped 2 bases from V and 3 bases from J, with 8 bases between. The CDR3 is 13 amino acids. The CDR3 sequence: CASSFDRYTEAFF. The CDR3 region has the DNA TGCGCCAGCAGCTTTGACAGATACACTGAAGCTTTCTTT.

The chain links TRBV2 to TRBJ1-3; possible D gene TRBD1, 5 bases. Germline V lookup: CDR1 SNHLY, CDR2 FYNNEI. Trimming pared 1 base from V and 7 bases from J, leaving 26 bases between. CDR3 length: 19 amino acids. The CDR3 sequence is CASSEGPSGQGTAGNTIYF. The CDR3 coding sequence is TGTGCCAGCAGTGAAGGTCCTTCGGGGCAGGGTACGGCGGGGAACACCATATATTTT.

This clone was observed a few times. Its ends do not fully match the called genes, so a read error is possible. The chain couples TRBV30 to TRBJ2-6; TRBD1 is a possible D gene (5 bases). The CDR3 has 13 amino acids. Germline V lookup: CDR1 GTSNPN, CDR2 SVGIG (reference sequence). The CDR3 nucleotides are TGTGCCTGGAGCAGGGCTGGGGCCAACGGCCTGACTTTC. It codes for CAWSRAGANGLTF. The full variable domain, in which reference TRBV30 and TRBJ2-6 provide the parts outside the CDR3, is SQTIHQWPATLVQPVGSPLSLECTVEGTSNPNLYWYRQAAGRGLQLLFYSVGIGQISSEVPQNLSASRPQDRQFILSSKKLLLSDSGFYLCAWSRAGANGLTFGAGSRLTVL.

This chain connects TRBV10-3 to TRBJ2-3; D is perhaps TRBD1 (5 bases). CDR3 length equals 13 residues. Trimming shortened V by 8 bases and J by 6 bases, and 15 bases separated the two germline ends. Germline CDR1 and CDR2: ENHRY and SYGVKD. For the CDR3, the DNA is TGTGCCATCTCTCAAGGGGCGCGCGATACGCAGTATTTT. It codes for CAISQGARDTQYF.

The chain has TRBV28 and TRBJ2-7; D gene unclear. CDR1 and CDR2 (germline): MDHEN, SYDVKM. CDR3 length: 13 amino acids. V lost 2 bases and J 0 bases, leaving 5 bases between the germline ends. CDR3 amino acids: CASSLVSSYEQYF. For the CDR3, the DNA is TGTGCCAGCAGTTTAGTCAGCTCCTACGAGCAGTACTTC.

The chain carries TRBV6-5 and TRBJ2-5, with 9 bases aligning to TRBD1. This CDR3 comprises 15 residues. From germline, CDR1 is MNHEY and CDR2 SVGAGI. V lost 7 bases, J lost 2 bases, and 8 bases stayed unmatched. CDR3 loop: CASTAGTGIQETQYF. As DNA, the CDR3 is TGTGCCAGCACCGCCGGGACAGGGATTCAAGAGACCCAGTACTTC.

The chain combines TRBV5-1 with TRBJ2-3; 10 bases match TRBD1. From germline, CDR1 is SGHRS and CDR2 YFSETQ. The CDR3 covers 16 residues. The V segment lost 0 bases and the J segment 1 base; nucleotides outside the gene matches: 2. The CDR3 spells CASSLGGTGGTDTQYF. CDR3 in DNA: TGCGCCAGCAGCTTGGGGGGGACAGGGGGCACAGATACGCAGTATTTT.

The chain has TRBV28 and TRBJ1-2; D perhaps matches TRBD1 (5 bases). Trimming pared 8 bases from V and 7 bases from J, leaving 14 bases between. The germline V gene encodes CDR1 MDHEN and CDR2 SYDVKM. CDR3 length: 12 amino acids. CDR3 amino acids: CASDRGSSGYTF. The CDR3 DNA reads as TGTGCCAGCGATCGGGGGAGTAGTGGCTACACCTTC.

V and J are TRBV30 and TRBJ2-3; weak D call: TRBD1 (6 bases). Trimming took 3 bases from V and 3 from J, leaving 13 bases between them. Germline V CDR1 and CDR2: GTSNPN, SVGIG (reference sequence). There are 14 residues in the CDR3. DNA for the CDR3: TGTGCCTGGAGCGTGACAGGCGGTACAGATACGCAGTATTTT. It yields the protein CAWSVTGGTDTQYF. Complete variable domain (other parts from reference TRBV30 and TRBJ2-3): SQTIHQWPATLVQPVGSPLSLECTVEGTSNPNLYWYRQAAGRGLQLLFYSVGIGQISSEVPQNLSASRPQDRQFILSSKKLLLSDSGFYLCAWSVTGGTDTQYFGPGTRLTVL.

The chain employs TRBV5-6 and TRBJ2-7; 8 bases fit TRBD1. The V and J ends lost 2 bases and 6 bases, in that order; junction bases with no gene match: 4. CDR1 is SGHDT and CDR2 is YYEEEE in the germline V gene. The CDR3 is 13 residues long. The CDR3: CASSFGQGSEQYF. The DNA of the CDR3 is TGTGCCAGCAGCTTCGGACAGGGTTCCGAGCAGTACTTC.

The gene calls are TRBV7-6 and TRBJ2-3; D might be TRBD1 (6 bases). Germline V CDR1 and CDR2: SGHVS, FNYEAQ. With 3 bases removed from V and 4 bases from J, the gap between germline ends came to 8 bases. There are 13 residues in the CDR3. The CDR3 loop reads CASSFGQSDTQYF. The CDR3 DNA follows: TGTGCCAGCAGCTTCGGACAGTCAGATACGCAGTATTTT.

The chain is built from TRBV6-4 and TRBJ2-1; the match to TRBD1 covers 8 bases. CDR3 length: 15 amino acids. Germline V CDR1 and CDR2: MRHNA, SNTAGT. Trimming cost V 3 bases and J 8 bases; bases outside gene matches: 9. Here the CDR3 DNA reads TGTGCCAGCAGTGATAACTCAGGGGGCGGGGATGAGCAGTTCTTC. Translating gives CASSDNSGGGDEQFF.

This clone was seen a handful of times. The gene calls are TRBV4-1 and TRBJ1-5; perhaps TRBD1 as D (6 bases). The CDR3 has 14 residues. Germline values: CDR1 MGHRA, CDR2 YSYEKL. The germline V and J ends were trimmed by 3 bases and 2 bases, with 8 bases remaining between them. The CDR3: CASSQSGGNQPQHF. The CDR3 bases are TGCGCCAGCAGCCAGTCAGGGGGCAATCAGCCCCAGCATTTT.

The gene calls are TRBV7-3 and TRBJ2-7; 7 positions match TRBD1. CDR1 and CDR2 from the germline V gene are SGHTA and FQGTGA. This CDR3 has 14 residues. Losses at the gene ends were 1 base for V and 6 bases for J; bases not matched to a gene: 6. Here the CDR3 DNA reads TGTGCCAGCAGCTTAAGTGGGACAGCTGCCGAGCAGTACTTC. Amino acid sequence: CASSLSGTAAEQYF.

The genes are TRBV4-1 and TRBJ1-1, with D possibly TRBD1 on 5 matching bases. There are 15 residues in the CDR3. V was cut by 3 bases and J by 8 bases, with 19 bases left in between. Germline CDR1 reads MGHRA; CDR2 reads YSYEKL. The DNA for the CDR3 is TGCGCCAGCAGCCAGCCCACCAAAACCGGGGGGGAAGCTTTCTTT. This gives the protein CASSQPTKTGGEAFF.

A remark on this clone: The same CDR3 arises from other DNA sequences in this sample as well. V and J are TRBV6-5 and TRBJ1-1; TRBD1 is a possible D gene (6 bases). CDR3 size: 14 residues. V was trimmed by 5 bases and J by 0 bases, leaving 10 bases between them. Germline CDR1 MNHEY, CDR2 SVGAGI. CDR3 loop: CASSEGGMNTEAFF. The CDR3 nucleotides are TGTGCCAGCAGTGAGGGGGGGATGAACACTGAAGCTTTCTTT.

As concerns this clone: One end of the junction does not line up with germline, which may come from a read error. The chain links TRBV7-7 to TRBJ1-4, with 9 positions matching TRBD1. This CDR3 contains 14 residues. Germline lookup yields CDR1 SSHAT and CDR2 FNYEAQ (reference sequence). The CDR3 spells CASSPGTGQEKLFF. The CDR3, as DNA: TGTGCTAGCAGCCCCGGGACAGGGCAAGAAAAACTGTTTTTT.